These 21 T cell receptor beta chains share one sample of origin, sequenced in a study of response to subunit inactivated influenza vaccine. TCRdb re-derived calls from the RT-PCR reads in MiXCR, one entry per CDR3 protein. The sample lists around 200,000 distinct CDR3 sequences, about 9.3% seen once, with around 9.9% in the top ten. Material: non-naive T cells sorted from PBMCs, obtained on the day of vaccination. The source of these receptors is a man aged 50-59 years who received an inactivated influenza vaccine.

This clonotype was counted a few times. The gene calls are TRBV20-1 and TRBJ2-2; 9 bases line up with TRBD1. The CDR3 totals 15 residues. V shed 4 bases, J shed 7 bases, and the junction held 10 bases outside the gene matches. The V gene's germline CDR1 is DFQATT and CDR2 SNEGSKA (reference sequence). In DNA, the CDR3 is TGCAGTGCTATGCCCACACAGGGGGCTAACGGGGAGCTGTTTTTT. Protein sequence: CSAMPTQGANGELFF.

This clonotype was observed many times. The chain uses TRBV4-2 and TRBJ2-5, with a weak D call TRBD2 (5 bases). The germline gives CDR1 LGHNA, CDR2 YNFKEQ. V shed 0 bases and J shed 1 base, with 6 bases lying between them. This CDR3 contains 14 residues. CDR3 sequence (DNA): TGTGCCAGCAGCCAAGATACTAGCCAAGAGACCCAGTACTTC. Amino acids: CASSQDTSQETQYF.

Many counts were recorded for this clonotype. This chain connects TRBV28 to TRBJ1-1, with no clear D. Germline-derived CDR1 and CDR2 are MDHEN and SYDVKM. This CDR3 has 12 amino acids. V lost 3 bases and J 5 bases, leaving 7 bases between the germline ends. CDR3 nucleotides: TGTGCCAGCAGTTTGTCCAAGACTGAAGCTTTCTTT. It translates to CASSLSKTEAFF. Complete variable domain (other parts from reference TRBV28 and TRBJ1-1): DVKVTQSSRYLVKRTGEKVFLECVQDMDHENMFWYRQDPGLGLRLIYFSYDVKMKEKGDIPEGYSVSREKKERFSLILESASTNQTSMYLCASSLSKTEAFFGQGTRLTVV.

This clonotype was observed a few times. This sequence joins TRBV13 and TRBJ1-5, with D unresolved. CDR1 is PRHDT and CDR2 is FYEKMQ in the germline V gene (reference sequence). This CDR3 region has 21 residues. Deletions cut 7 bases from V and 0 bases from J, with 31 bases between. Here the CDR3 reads CASIIKSRIEPPNYSNQPQHF. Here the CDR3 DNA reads TGTGCCAGCATCATAAAATCCCGGATCGAACCGCCAAATTATAGCAATCAGCCCCAGCATTTT.

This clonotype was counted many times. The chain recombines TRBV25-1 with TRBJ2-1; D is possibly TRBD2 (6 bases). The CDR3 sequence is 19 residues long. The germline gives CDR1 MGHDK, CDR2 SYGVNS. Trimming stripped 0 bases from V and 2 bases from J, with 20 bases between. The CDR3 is CASSEYPTDSGPTYNEQFF. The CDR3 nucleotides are TGTGCCAGCAGTGAATACCCGACAGATAGCGGACCGACCTACAATGAGCAGTTCTTC.

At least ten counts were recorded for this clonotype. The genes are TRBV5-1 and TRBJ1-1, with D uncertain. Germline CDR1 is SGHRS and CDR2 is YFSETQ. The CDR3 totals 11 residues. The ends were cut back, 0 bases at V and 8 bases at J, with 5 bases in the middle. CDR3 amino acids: CASSLGREAFF. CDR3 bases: TGCGCCAGCAGCTTGGGCAGGGAAGCTTTCTTT.

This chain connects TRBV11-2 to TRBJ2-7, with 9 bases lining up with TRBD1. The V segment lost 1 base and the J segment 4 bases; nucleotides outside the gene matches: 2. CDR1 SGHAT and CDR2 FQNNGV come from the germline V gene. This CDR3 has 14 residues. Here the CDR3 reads CASSLGDREYEQYF. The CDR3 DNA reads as TGTGCCAGCAGCTTAGGGGACAGGGAATACGAGCAGTACTTC. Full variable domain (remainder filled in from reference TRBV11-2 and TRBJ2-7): EAGVAQSPRYKIIEKRQSVAFWCNPISGHATLYWYQQILGQGPKLLIQFQNNGVVDDSQLPKDRFSAERLKGVDSTLKIQPAKLEDSAVYLCASSLGDREYEQYFGPGTRLTVT.

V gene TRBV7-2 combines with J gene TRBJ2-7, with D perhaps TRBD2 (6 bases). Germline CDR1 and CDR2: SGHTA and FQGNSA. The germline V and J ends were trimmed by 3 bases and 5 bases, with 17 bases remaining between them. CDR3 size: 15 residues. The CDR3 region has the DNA TGTGCCAGCAGCTTGGGGGGTGCTTTCGGGAACGAGCAGTACTTC. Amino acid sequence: CASSLGGAFGNEQYF.

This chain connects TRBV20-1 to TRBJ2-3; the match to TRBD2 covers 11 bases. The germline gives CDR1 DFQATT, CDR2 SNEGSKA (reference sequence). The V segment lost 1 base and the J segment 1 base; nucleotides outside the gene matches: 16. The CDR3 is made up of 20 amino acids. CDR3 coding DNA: TGCAGTGCTAGAGCACCGGGACTAGCGGAATCATGGGGGGGCACAGATACGCAGTATTTT. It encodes CSARAPGLAESWGGTDTQYF.

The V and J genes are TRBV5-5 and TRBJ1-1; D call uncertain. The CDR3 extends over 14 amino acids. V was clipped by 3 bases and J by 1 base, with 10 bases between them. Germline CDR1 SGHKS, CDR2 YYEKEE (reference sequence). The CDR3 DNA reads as TGTGCCAGCAGCTGGGAGGGTGGGAACACTGAAGCTTTCTTT. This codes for CASSWEGGNTEAFF. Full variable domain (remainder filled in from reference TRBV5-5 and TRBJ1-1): DAGVTQSPTHLIKTRGQQVTLRCSPISGHKSVSWYQQVLGQGPQFIFQYYEKEERGRGNFPDRFSARQFPNYSSELNVNALLLGDSALYLCASSWEGGNTEAFFGQGTRLTVV.

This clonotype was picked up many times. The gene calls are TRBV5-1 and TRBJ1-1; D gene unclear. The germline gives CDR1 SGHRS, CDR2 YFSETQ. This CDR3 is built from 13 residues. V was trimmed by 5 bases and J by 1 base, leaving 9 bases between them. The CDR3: CASSSPGNTEAFF. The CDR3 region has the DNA TGCGCCAGCAGTTCCCCTGGGAACACTGAAGCTTTCTTT.

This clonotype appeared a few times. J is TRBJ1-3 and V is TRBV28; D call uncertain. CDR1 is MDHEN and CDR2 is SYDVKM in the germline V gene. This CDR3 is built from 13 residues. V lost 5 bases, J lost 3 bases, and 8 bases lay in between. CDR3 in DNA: TGTGCCAGCAGTGCCCCGAATGGAAACACCATATATTTT. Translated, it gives CASSAPNGNTIYF.

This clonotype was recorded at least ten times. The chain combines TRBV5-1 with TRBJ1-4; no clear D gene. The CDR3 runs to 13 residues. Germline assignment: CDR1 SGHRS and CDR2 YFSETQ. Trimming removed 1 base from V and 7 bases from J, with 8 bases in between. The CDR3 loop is CASSLLPVEKLFF. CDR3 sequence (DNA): TGCGCCAGCAGCTTGTTGCCAGTTGAAAAACTGTTTTTT.

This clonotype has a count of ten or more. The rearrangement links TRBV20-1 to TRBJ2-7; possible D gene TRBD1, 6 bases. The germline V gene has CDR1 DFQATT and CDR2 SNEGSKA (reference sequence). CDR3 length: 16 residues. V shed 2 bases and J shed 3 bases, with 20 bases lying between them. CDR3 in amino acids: CSARPTDRKSGYEQYF. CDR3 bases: TGCAGTGCTAGACCTACCGACAGGAAATCGGGCTACGAGCAGTACTTC.

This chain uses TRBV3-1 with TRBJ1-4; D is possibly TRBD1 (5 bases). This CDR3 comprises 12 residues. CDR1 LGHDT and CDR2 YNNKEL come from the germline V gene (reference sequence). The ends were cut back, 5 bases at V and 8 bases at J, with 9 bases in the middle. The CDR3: CASSAPGEKLFF. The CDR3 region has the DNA TGTGCCAGCAGCGCCCCAGGGGAAAAACTGTTTTTT.

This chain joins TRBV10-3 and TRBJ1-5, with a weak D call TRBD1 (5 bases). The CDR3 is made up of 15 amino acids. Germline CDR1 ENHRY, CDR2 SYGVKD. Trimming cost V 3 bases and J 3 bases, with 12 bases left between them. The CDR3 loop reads CAISDFGGNNQPQHF. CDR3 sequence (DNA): TGTGCCATCAGTGACTTCGGGGGGAACAATCAGCCCCAGCATTTT.

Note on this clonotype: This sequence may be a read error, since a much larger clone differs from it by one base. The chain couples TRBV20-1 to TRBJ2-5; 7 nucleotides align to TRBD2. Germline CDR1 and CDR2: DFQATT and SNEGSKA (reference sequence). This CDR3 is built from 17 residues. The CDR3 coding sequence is TGCTGTGCTAGAGAGCCTGGGGGTGGCGGGAGAAGGGAGACCCAGTACTTC. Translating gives CCAREPGGGGRRETQYF.

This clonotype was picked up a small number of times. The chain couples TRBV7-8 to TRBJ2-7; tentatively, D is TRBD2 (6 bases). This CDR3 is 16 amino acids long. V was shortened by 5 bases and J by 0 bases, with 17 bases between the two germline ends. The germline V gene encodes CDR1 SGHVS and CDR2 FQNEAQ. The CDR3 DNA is TGTGCCAGCAGCCCGCGCGGAGGGAAAAGCTCCTACGAGCAGTACTTC. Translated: CASSPRGGKSSYEQYF.

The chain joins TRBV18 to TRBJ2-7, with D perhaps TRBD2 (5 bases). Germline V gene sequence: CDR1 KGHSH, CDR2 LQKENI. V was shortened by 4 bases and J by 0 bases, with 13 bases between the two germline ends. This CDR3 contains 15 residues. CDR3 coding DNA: TGTGCCAGCTCACTCGGGAAAGTGAGCTCCTACGAGCAGTACTTC. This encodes CASSLGKVSSYEQYF.

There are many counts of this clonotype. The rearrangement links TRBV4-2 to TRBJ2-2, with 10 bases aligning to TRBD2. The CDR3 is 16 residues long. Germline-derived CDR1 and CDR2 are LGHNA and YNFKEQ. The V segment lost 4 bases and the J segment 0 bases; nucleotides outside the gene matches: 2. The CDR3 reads CASSRSGGTNTGELFF. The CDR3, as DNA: TGTGCCAGCAGCCGTAGCGGGGGGACGAACACCGGGGAGCTGTTTTTT.

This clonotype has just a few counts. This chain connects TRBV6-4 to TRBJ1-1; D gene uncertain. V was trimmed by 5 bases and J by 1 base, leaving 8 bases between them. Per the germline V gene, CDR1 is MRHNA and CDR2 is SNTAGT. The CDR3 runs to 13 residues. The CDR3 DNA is TGTGCCAGCAGTAACAGCGCGAACACTGAAGCTTTCTTT. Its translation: CASSNSANTEAFF.